This is a list of T cell receptor beta chains from one sample in a study of neurological immune-mediated disorders. TCRdb re-called the 5' RACE reads through MiXCR, storing one row per CDR3 protein. The sample lists under 130,000 distinct CDR3 sequences, approximately 11% occurring once. Sequenced material: PBMCs. These receptors all stem from a female donor with HTLV-1-associated myelopathy (HAM/TSP). CDR3s include the opening cysteine and the closing phenylalanine or tryptophan. Fields, in order: D gene, V gene, clone size, J gene, CDR3 DNA, CDR3 protein. A D gene is named only where the DNA matches it firmly. Clone size is not always given. Where it is, it says once, few, many or a class for expanded clones.

TRBD1	TRBV5-6	many	TRBJ2-3	TGTGCCAGCAGCTTGGAGGGGGCTGGGGATACGCAGTATTTT	CASSLEGAGDTQYF
TRBD2	TRBV5-1	NA	TRBJ2-1	TGCGCCAGCAGCTTCGCGGGGGGCAATGAGCAGTTCTTC	CASSFAGGNEQFF
TRBD2	TRBV7-2	many	TRBJ2-5	TGTGCCAGCAGCTTAGCGCCTGGTAGCGGGGGGCAAGAGACCCAGTACTTC	CASSLAPGSGGQETQYF
NA	TRBV24-1	many	TRBJ2-5	TGTGCCACCAGTGACCAACCCCCCGGGACCCAGTACTTC	CATSDQPPGTQYF
NA	TRBV16	many	TRBJ1-1	TGTGCCAGCAGCCTTCTGACCACTGAAGCTTTCTTT	CASSLLTTEAFF
NA	TRBV9	many	TRBJ2-2	TGTGCCAGCAGCGTAGGTAGCGGCTCACCCGGGGAGCTGTTTTTT	CASSVGSGSPGELFF
NA	TRBV20-1	NA	TRBJ1-2	TGCAGTGCTAAGCCCATGACCGGGGGCTATGGCTACACCTTC	CSAKPMTGGYGYTF
NA	TRBV2	many	TRBJ1-1	TGTGCCAGCAGTGATTCGACCAACAGGGTGGCGAACACTGAAGCTTTCTTT	CASSDSTNRVANTEAFF
TRBD2	TRBV12-3/TRBV12-4	many	TRBJ2-3	TGTGCCAGCAGTTCCCTCGCGGGGGCAGATACGCAGTATTTT	CASSSLAGADTQYF
NA	TRBV12-3/TRBV12-4	NA	TRBJ2-1	TGTGCCAGCAGTTTGGGGGTTGGGCAGTTCTTC	CASSLGVGQFF
NA	TRBV9	many	TRBJ1-1	TGTGCCAGCAGCGTAGATCTGAACACTGAAGCTTTCTTT	CASSVDLNTEAFF
NA	TRBV5-1	many	TRBJ2-4	TGCGCCAGCAGCGGCGACGGATTGCGGGACTGGAAAAACATTCAGTACTTC	CASSGDGLRDWKNIQYF
TRBD2	TRBV4-1	many	TRBJ2-7	TGCGCCAGCAGCAAAGCGGGGGACTCCTACGAGCAGTACTTC	CASSKAGDSYEQYF
TRBD2	TRBV5-1	many	TRBJ2-1	TGCGCCAGCAGCTCGGGACCGGGACTAGCGGATACAATTGAGCAGTTCTTC	CASSSGPGLADTIEQFF
NA	TRBV15	many	TRBJ2-7	TGTGCTACCAGCAGAGATCGGGGGACAACTACCTACGAGCAGTACTTC	CATSRDRGTTTYEQYF
NA	TRBV5-1	many	TRBJ1-1	TGCGCCAGCCTCCCAAAGGGTTCGGCTAATTTGAACACTGAAGCTTTCTTT	CASLPKGSANLNTEAFF
TRBD2	TRBV28	many	TRBJ2-7	TGTGCCAGCAGTTTGCTGCTAGCGGGGGTAAGCTCCTACGAGCAGTACTTC	CASSLLLAGVSSYEQYF
NA	TRBV7-2	NA	TRBJ2-1	TGTGCCAGCAGCTTAGCGCGGGCCAACAATGAGCAGTTCTTC	CASSLARANNEQFF
NA	TRBV7-9	many	TRBJ2-3	TGTGCCAGCAGCTCCCGGTACACAGATACGCAGTATTTT	CASSSRYTDTQYF
NA	TRBV5-1	many	TRBJ2-1	TGCGCCAGCAGCTACAGGGTCGGTGAGCAGTTCTTC	CASSYRVGEQFF
NA	TRBV12-3/TRBV12-4	many	TRBJ2-3	TGTGCCAGCAGTTTCGGGGGTACAACAGATACGCAGTATTTT	CASSFGGTTDTQYF
NA	TRBV4-1	many	TRBJ1-5	TGCGCCAGCAGCCAAGACCTTCGGGACCAGCCCCAGCATTTT	CASSQDLRDQPQHF
NA	TRBV30	many	TRBJ1-5	TGTGCCTGGAGTGCCGGGACACCCGGGGTTAGCAATCAGCCCCAGCATTTT	CAWSAGTPGVSNQPQHF
NA	TRBV5-1	NA	TRBJ2-3	TGCGCCAGCAGCTCCGGGACACAAAGCACAGATACGCAGTATTTT	CASSSGTQSTDTQYF
NA	TRBV21-1	few	TRBJ2-7	TGTGCCAGCAGCATAACAGGGGGCCACGAGCAGTACTTC	CASSITGGHEQYF
TRBD2	TRBV2	many	TRBJ2-1	TGTGCCAGCAGCCGGGGGGGCGGAAATGAGCAGTTCTTC	CASSRGGGNEQFF
TRBD1	TRBV9	NA	TRBJ1-6	TGTGCCAGCAGCGCCCCAGGGGGCACCCTCCACTTT	CASSAPGGTLHF
NA	TRBV7-2	many	TRBJ1-6	TGTGCCAGCAGCTTAGTACGGACACTTAATTCACCCCTCCACTTT	CASSLVRTLNSPLHF
TRBD2	TRBV10-3	NA	TRBJ2-7	TGTGCCATCAGAGGACTAGCGGGAGCCTACGAGCAGTACTTC	CAIRGLAGAYEQYF
NA	TRBV12-5	many	TRBJ2-5	TGTGCCTCTAGAGACATCCAAGAGACCCAGTACTTC	CASRDIQETQYF
TRBD1	TRBV24-1	many	TRBJ1-1	TGTGCCACCAGTGGGGTCGCCGGGACAGGGGGGAGGTCTGAAGCTTTCTTT	CATSGVAGTGGRSEAFF
TRBD2	TRBV12-3/TRBV12-4	many	TRBJ2-1	TGTGCCAGCAGCTTTAGCGGGGGGGATTCCTACAATGAGCAGTTCTTC	CASSFSGGDSYNEQFF
NA	TRBV7-9	many	TRBJ1-1	TGTGCCAGCAGCTTATGGGACGGGGCTGAAGCTTTCTTT	CASSLWDGAEAFF